This T cell receptor (beta chain) was recorded in a study of regulatory T cells in long-lasting Graves disease. In the case of this clonotype: The antigen is not known.

Arm-PCR of CDR3 regions and iRepertoire HTBI primers were the basis on which TCR beta libraries were built. One entry per CDR3 protein, called by TCRdb with MiXCR from the multiplex PCR reads. The repertoire includes 600,000 to 850,000 distinct CDR3 sequences, 30% of them detected once, and about two fifths sits in the top ten. This CDR3 is 14 amino acids long. V dropped 4 bases and J dropped 8 bases, with 15 bases sitting between them. From germline, CDR1 is SGHDN and CDR2 FVKESK. General study results and limits: Favored usage of TRBV28, TRBJ1-2 and TRBJ2-5 was recorded in persistent disease. Examination was confined to peripheral blood, excluding thyroid tissue. Limited samples may have lowered accuracy. Persistent-disease Graves' patients showed less TCR diversity than new cases.

Time point noted: persistent/refractory GD, antithyroid drugs over 5 years with positive TRAb. RNA isolated from PBMCs was used to make the TCR library. This chain uses TRBV14 with TRBJ2-4; tentative D call: TRBD2 (5 bases). The receptor comes from a female donor with Graves disease. The sample here was peripheral blood mononuclear cells (PBMCs), taken when the disease was refractory, from a patient treated with antithyroid drugs. The CDR3 DNA reads as TGTGCCAGCAGCCGACCCCGGGCGAGGGACATTCAGTACTTC. Its protein is CASSRPRARDIQYF.